The 15 T cell receptor beta chains below all came from one sample that was sequenced in a study of cytomegalovirus exposure and HLA in healthy donors. Both 60 Vbeta primers and 13 Jbeta primers went into the PCR. Sequencing was performed with immunoSEQ multiplex PCR; in TCRdb, only in-frame clones are kept and a portion is missing. The table records about 280,000 clones, 80% to 90% of them present only once. Specimen: PBMCs. The receptors shown here come from a woman between 18 and 30 years old in good health and CMV-seronegative.

The chain has TRBV5-1 and TRBJ2-5, with 13 bases identical to TRBD2. Germline-derived CDR1 and CDR2 are SGHRS and YFSETQ. The ends lost 4 bases at V and 1 base at J; junction bases unmatched: 7. This CDR3 is 17 amino acids long. The CDR3 region is CASSPGLAGSLQETQYF. CDR3 DNA sequence: TGCGCCAGCAGCCCGGGACTAGCGGGGAGCCTCCAAGAGACCCAGTACTTC.

This clone has more than one count but fewer than ten. V and J are TRBV2 and TRBJ1-2; D may be TRBD1 (6 bases). V lost 0 bases to trimming and J lost 7 bases, with 18 bases between them. This CDR3 is 16 amino acids long. Germline V gives CDR1 SNHLY, CDR2 FYNNEI. The chain's CDR3 is CASSEALRDTLRGYTF. For the CDR3, the DNA is TGTGCCAGCAGTGAAGCGCTTCGGGACACCCTCCGTGGCTACACCTTC.

The CDR3 DNA reads TGTGCCAGCAGTGAAATAGCGGGGGGGCCAAATGAGCAGTTCTTC. This encodes CASSEIAGGPNEQFF. V is TRBV2 and J is TRBJ2-1; 11 nucleotides align to TRBD2. The CDR3 sequence is 15 residues long. Germline lookup yields CDR1 SNHLY and CDR2 FYNNEI. With V trimmed by 2 bases and J by 7 bases, 4 bases remained unmatched. Full variable domain (remainder filled in from reference TRBV2 and TRBJ2-1): EPEVTQTPSHQVTQMGQEVILRCVPISNHLYFYWYRQILGQKVEFLVSFYNNEISEKSEIFDDQFSVERPDGSNFTLKIRSTKLEDSAMYFCASSEIAGGPNEQFFGPGTRLTVL.

V is TRBV2 and J is TRBJ1-3; TRBD1 is a possible D gene (5 bases). CDR1 and CDR2 (germline): SNHLY, FYNNEI. The V and J ends lost 7 bases and 4 bases respectively, with 17 bases between them. There are 15 residues in the CDR3. CDR3 DNA: TGTGCCAGCAACCCCCAGGGAATGGTGGGAAACACCATATATTTT. Translated, it gives CASNPQGMVGNTIYF. Full variable domain (remainder filled in from reference TRBV2 and TRBJ1-3): EPEVTQTPSHQVTQMGQEVILRCVPISNHLYFYWYRQILGQKVEFLVSFYNNEISEKSEIFDDQFSVERPDGSNFTLKIRSTKLEDSAMYFCASNPQGMVGNTIYFGEGSWLTVV.

This clone turned up a few times. The chain joins TRBV2 to TRBJ1-6, with D uncertain. Per the germline V gene, CDR1 is SNHLY and CDR2 is FYNNEI. The CDR3 is 13 residues long. Trimming cost V 2 bases and J 6 bases, with 5 bases left between them. In DNA, the CDR3 is TGTGCCAGCAGTGAACCTACTAATTCACCCCTCCACTTT. Residues: CASSEPTNSPLHF.

The CDR3 nucleotides are TGTGCCACCAGCCCAACCACATACGGGGGGCCCTTTAATGAGCAGTTCTTC. This codes for CATSPTTYGGPFNEQFF. V is TRBV15 and J is TRBJ2-1; tentative D call: TRBD2 (7 bases). Between the trimmed V and J ends, which lost 5 bases and 7 bases, there was a span of 24 bases. This CDR3 spans 17 amino acids. CDR1 is LNHNV, CDR2 YYDKDF, per germline (reference sequence).

About this clone: Mismatch with germline at one junction end may stem from a read error. Other DNA sequences in the same sample also yield this CDR3. As DNA, the CDR3 is TGTGCCACCCTCGGATCGGAGGTGGGGACAGGGGTTCAGTCACCGGGTAATTCCCCCCTCCACTTT. It codes for CATLGSEVGTGVQSPGNSPLHF. The chain employs TRBV19 and TRBJ1-6; TRBD1 matches at 10 bases. The CDR3 has 22 residues. Germline V gene sequence: CDR1 LNHDA, CDR2 SQIVND (reference sequence). Full variable domain (outside the CDR3, taken from reference TRBV19 and TRBJ1-6): DGGITQSPKYLFRKEGQNVTLSCEQNLNHDAMYWYRQDPGQGLRLIYYSQIVNDFQKGDIAEGYSVSREKKESFPLTVTSAQKNPTAFYLCATLGSEVGTGVQSPGNSPLHFGNGTRLTVT.

The V gene is TRBV18, the J gene TRBJ2-7, with D unresolved. The germline V gene has CDR1 KGHSH and CDR2 LQKENI. CDR3 length equals 14 residues. The V and J ends lost 3 bases and 0 bases respectively, with 9 bases between them. For the CDR3, the DNA is TGTGCCAGCTCACCTCTAGGCAACTCCTACGAGCAGTACTTC. This encodes CASSPLGNSYEQYF.

The chain employs TRBV6-5 and TRBJ1-1; the D gene is possibly TRBD1 (5 bases). V gave up 8 bases and J gave up 5 bases, with 15 bases separating them. Germline-derived CDR1 and CDR2 are MNHEY and SVGAGI. The CDR3 has 13 residues. The CDR3 sequence: CASLPMGGTEAFF. The CDR3 bases are TGTGCCAGCCTCCCGATGGGGGGGACTGAAGCTTTCTTT.

The sample holds one count of this clone. This chain links TRBV5-4 with TRBJ2-3; 8 nucleotides align to TRBD1. CDR3 length: 15 amino acids. The germline V gene has CDR1 SGHNT and CDR2 YYREEE (reference sequence). J was trimmed by 1 base and V by 4 bases; bases with no gene match: 5. The CDR3 protein is CASSQQGAGTDTQYF. CDR3 DNA: TGTGCCAGCAGCCAGCAGGGGGCTGGCACAGATACGCAGTATTTT. Using reference TRBV5-4 and TRBJ2-3 for the parts outside the CDR3, the full variable domain is ETGVTQSPTHLIKTRGQQVTLRCSSQSGHNTVSWYQQALGQGPQFIFQYYREEENGRGNFPPRFSGLQFPNYSSELNVNALELDDSALYLCASSQQGAGTDTQYFGPGTRLTVL.

The rearrangement links TRBV7-2 to TRBJ2-1; 7 bases are a match to TRBD1. In germline, CDR1 is SGHTA, CDR2 FQGNSA. Germline trimming cut 3 bases from V and 7 bases from J; bases unmatched to any gene: 3. The CDR3 consists of 13 residues. The CDR3 here is CASSLTGSNEQFF. CDR3 nucleotides: TGTGCCAGCAGCTTGACAGGGTCTAATGAGCAGTTCTTC.

The chain's CDR3 is CSVEPDTGLTGYTF. CDR3 nucleotide sequence: TGCAGCGTTGAACCGGACACCGGCCTTACCGGCTACACCTTC. The rearrangement links TRBV29-1 to TRBJ1-2; TRBD1 is a possible D gene (5 bases). The germline V gene has CDR1 SQVTM and CDR2 ANQGSEA. Trimming shortened V by 2 bases and J by 8 bases, and 18 bases separated the two germline ends. CDR3 length: 14 residues.

The chain has TRBV29-1 and TRBJ1-1, with D hard to call. Germline V gene data show CDR1 as SQVTM and CDR2 as ANQGSEA. This CDR3 is 15 amino acids long. Trimming left V 7 bases short and J 4 bases short, with 22 bases between. The CDR3: CSAESSPPSGTEAFF. Written as DNA, the CDR3 is TGCAGCGCCGAGTCGAGCCCCCCATCCGGCACTGAAGCTTTCTTT.

This chain links TRBV6-5 with TRBJ2-5; D possibly corresponds to TRBD1 (6 bases). This CDR3 is built from 16 residues. Trimming removed 0 bases at V and 2 bases at J, with 13 bases between. Per the germline V gene, CDR1 is MNHEY and CDR2 is SVGAGI. The CDR3, as DNA: TGTGCCAGCAGTTACTCGAATGTGGGGGCGCAAGAGACCCAGTACTTC. Translation gives CASSYSNVGAQETQYF.

This clone occurred once. The V gene is TRBV4-1, the J gene TRBJ1-1, with 7 bases that match TRBD1. With V trimmed by 6 bases and J by 0 bases, 7 bases remained unmatched. The CDR3 is 15 residues long. Germline V gene data show CDR1 as MGHRA and CDR2 as YSYEKL. The CDR3 spells CASRTLTGLNTEAFF. The CDR3 bases are TGCGCCAGCAGAACATTGACAGGGCTGAACACTGAAGCTTTCTTT.